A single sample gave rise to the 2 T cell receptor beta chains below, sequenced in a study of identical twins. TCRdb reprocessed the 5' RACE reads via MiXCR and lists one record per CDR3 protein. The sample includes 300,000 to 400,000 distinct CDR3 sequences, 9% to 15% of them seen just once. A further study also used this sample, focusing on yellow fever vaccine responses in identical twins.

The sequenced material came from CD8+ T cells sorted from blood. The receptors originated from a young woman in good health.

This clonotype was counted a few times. The CDR3 coding sequence is TGTGCCAGCAGTTATGGGCAAGGTCCCTACGAGCAGTACTTC. Amino acids: CASSYGQGPYEQYF. The chain combines TRBV6-5 with TRBJ2-7, with D unclear. Germline CDR1 and CDR2: MNHEY and SVGAGI. The CDR3 has 14 amino acids. Trimming cost V 3 bases and J 2 bases, with 11 bases left between them.

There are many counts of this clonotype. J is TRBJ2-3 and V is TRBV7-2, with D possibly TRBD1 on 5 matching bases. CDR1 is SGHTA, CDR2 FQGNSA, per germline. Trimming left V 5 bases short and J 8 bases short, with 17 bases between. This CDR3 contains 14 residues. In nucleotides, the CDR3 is TGTGCCAGCAGCAAGATTTCCCCTCAGGGTACGCAGTATTTT. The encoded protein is CASSKISPQGTQYF.